These 26 T cell receptor beta chains came from one sample sequenced in a study of blood T cell repertoires in COVID-19. The data were produced by immunoSEQ multiplex PCR, yet TCRdb's version contains in-frame clones alone and is incomplete. The table includes 100,000 to 150,000 clones, around 88% detected once. Sequencing input: peripheral blood. These receptor sequences come from a man in his fifties with acute or convalescent COVID-19.

This chain links TRBV11-3 with TRBJ2-7; 7 bases are shared with TRBD2. Germline-derived CDR1 and CDR2 are SGHNT and YENEEA. The CDR3 sequence is 15 residues long. V shed 3 bases and J 6 bases; nucleotides not matched to a gene: 11. CDR3 sequence: CASSFSFGTKGEQYF. CDR3 DNA: TGTGCCAGCAGCTTCTCTTTCGGGACTAAGGGCGAGCAGTACTTC.

V and J are TRBV5-1 and TRBJ1-1; TRBD1 matches at 9 bases. Germline V gene data show CDR1 as SGHRS and CDR2 as YFSETQ. V shed 6 bases and J 3 bases; nucleotides not matched to a gene: 12. The CDR3 runs 16 residues. The CDR3 bases are TGCGCCAGCACGAGGGGGACAGGGTCCGCCTACACTGAAGCTTTCTTT. Amino acids: CASTRGTGSAYTEAFF.

Note on this clone: Its ends do not fully match the called genes, so a read error is possible. The genes are TRBV7-7 and TRBJ2-1; 8 bases agree with TRBD1. The CDR3 covers 15 residues. Germline V gene lookup returns CDR1 SSHAT and CDR2 FNYEAQ (reference sequence). The DNA of the CDR3 is TGTGCTAGCAGCTCCGGGACAGGCGGGTTGGATGAGCAGTTCTTC. Translating it yields CASSSGTGGLDEQFF.

The V call is TRBV28, the J call TRBJ1-4, with a tentative D call TRBD1 (5 bases). The V gene lost 0 bases and the J gene lost 4 bases, with 15 bases spanning the gap. CDR1 and CDR2 (germline): MDHEN, SYDVKM. This CDR3 has 17 amino acids. CDR3 sequence reads: CASSLWSMGQGNEKLFF. CDR3 nucleotides: TGTGCCAGCAGTTTATGGAGTATGGGGCAGGGTAATGAAAAACTGTTTTTT.

To note about this clone: At one of its ends the junction is not consistent with the germline gene, which may arise from a read error. V usage is TRBV6-5 and J usage is TRBJ1-5; 7 bases line up with TRBD1. The CDR3 contains 14 residues. Germline values: CDR1 MNHEY, CDR2 SVGAGI. CDR3 sequence (DNA): TGTGCCGGCAGCCACAGGGGCGGTGGTCAGCCCCAGCATTTT. It yields the protein CAGSHRGGGQPQHF.

This clone was counted a few times. V is TRBV5-6 and J is TRBJ2-1, with D possibly TRBD1 on 6 matching bases. Trimming removed 3 bases from V and 5 bases from J, with 12 bases in between. Germline CDR1 reads SGHDT; CDR2 reads YYEEEE. The length of the CDR3 is 14 residues. In DNA, the CDR3 is TGTGCCAGCAGCTACGGGACACATGACAATGAGCAGTTCTTC. It translates to CASSYGTHDNEQFF. Complete variable domain (other parts from reference TRBV5-6 and TRBJ2-1): DAGVTQSPTHLIKTRGQQVTLRCSPKSGHDTVSWYQQALGQGPQFIFQYYEEEERQRGNFPDRFSGHQFPNYSSELNVNALLLGDSALYLCASSYGTHDNEQFFGPGTRLTVL.

The CDR3 sequence: CSASGGFSYNEQFF. The CDR3 nucleotides read TGCAGTGCTAGTGGCGGATTCTCCTACAATGAGCAGTTCTTC. The V and J genes are TRBV20-1 and TRBJ2-1, with D unclear. The V gene lost 3 bases and the J gene lost 0 bases, with 9 bases spanning the gap. CDR1 and CDR2 (germline): DFQATT, SNEGSKA (reference sequence). The CDR3 runs to 14 residues.

The CDR3 nucleotides read TGTGCCAGCATTGTTATGTCGTACAATGAGCAGTTCTTC. Its protein is CASIVMSYNEQFF. J is TRBJ2-1 and V is TRBV2, with D uncertain. Deletions cut 7 bases from V and 4 bases from J, with 11 bases between. The CDR3 covers 13 residues. Per germline, CDR1 SNHLY and CDR2 FYNNEI.

The V and J genes are TRBV6-6 and TRBJ1-1; D possibly corresponds to TRBD1 (6 bases). This CDR3 is 15 amino acids long. Per the germline V gene, CDR1 is MNHNY and CDR2 is SVGAGI (reference sequence). V was cut by 6 bases and J by 3 bases, with 17 bases left in between. The CDR3 region is CASSQYRVEDTEAFF. CDR3 DNA: TGTGCCAGCAGCCAATACAGGGTTGAAGACACTGAAGCTTTCTTT.

The CDR3 DNA is TGTGCCAGCAGCCACAGGGGCATGGTTGGCTACACCTTC. The encoded protein is CASSHRGMVGYTF. The V gene is TRBV14, the J gene TRBJ1-2; weak D call: TRBD1 (6 bases). Trimming took off 3 bases at V and 7 bases at J, with 12 bases between the two ends. In germline, CDR1 is SGHDN, CDR2 FVKESK. This CDR3 comprises 13 residues.

The V gene is TRBV11-3, the J gene TRBJ1-1, with D unclear. The CDR3 has 13 residues. V lost 3 bases and J lost 0, with 5 bases in between. CDR1 and CDR2 (germline): SGHNT, YENEEA. CDR3 region: CASSFSVNTEAFF. In DNA, the CDR3 is TGTGCCAGCAGCTTTTCAGTGAACACTGAAGCTTTCTTT. The variable domain in full, with the rest retrieved from reference TRBV11-3 and TRBJ1-1, is EAGVVQSPRYKIIEKKQPVAFWCNPISGHNTLYWYLQNLGQGPELLIRYENEEAVDDSQLPKDRFSAERLKGVDSTLKIQPAELGDSAVYLCASSFSVNTEAFFGQGTRLTVV.

V is TRBV6-5 and J is TRBJ1-1; unclear D gene. Germline V gene lookup returns CDR1 MNHEY and CDR2 SVGAGI. The germline V and J ends were trimmed by 2 bases and 2 bases, with 12 bases remaining between them. The CDR3 is 15 amino acids. The CDR3 region is CASSYVRVFNTEAFF. The DNA for the CDR3 is TGTGCCAGCAGTTACGTTCGTGTTTTTAACACTGAAGCTTTCTTT.

The sample holds a few counts of this clone. This chain uses TRBV3-1 (or the pseudogene TRBV3-2) with TRBJ1-4, with a tentative D call TRBD1 (5 bases). Trimming cost V 3 bases and J 3 bases, with 11 bases left between them. CDR3 length equals 15 residues. The germline gives CDR1 LGHDT, CDR2 YNNKEL (reference sequence). The CDR3 nucleotides read TGTGCCAGCAGCCAGTCTCAGGGTGCTAATGAAAAACTGTTTTTT. Translating gives CASSQSQGANEKLFF.

J is TRBJ2-2 and V is TRBV5-4; 9 nucleotides match TRBD1. The CDR3 sequence is 15 residues long. Germline V gives CDR1 SGHNT, CDR2 YYREEE (reference sequence). J was trimmed by 4 bases and V by 2 bases; bases with no gene match: 3. The CDR3 nucleotides read TGTGCCAGCAGCTTAGGGACAGGGACCACCGGGGAGCTGTTTTTT. It is translated as CASSLGTGTTGELFF.

The count of this clone is one. The chain employs TRBV5-1 and TRBJ1-4, with 7 nucleotides matching TRBD1. The CDR3 covers 17 residues. The trim removed 4 bases at V and 4 bases at J, leaving 13 bases unmatched. Germline CDR1 and CDR2: SGHRS and YFSETQ. CDR3 loop: CASSQGVGGIRNEKLFF. For the CDR3, the DNA is TGCGCCAGCAGCCAAGGAGTAGGGGGCATTCGTAATGAAAAACTGTTTTTT. Full variable domain (remainder filled in from reference TRBV5-1 and TRBJ1-4): KAGVTQTPRYLIKTRGQQVTLSCSPISGHRSVSWYQQTPGQGLQFLFEYFSETQRNKGNFPGRFSGRQFSNSRSEMNVSTLELGDSALYLCASSQGVGGIRNEKLFFGSGTQLSVL.

This chain uses TRBV5-4 with TRBJ2-5; D possibly corresponds to TRBD1 (6 bases). Trimming pared 7 bases from V and 2 bases from J, leaving 9 bases between. Germline CDR1 is SGHNT and CDR2 is YYREEE (reference sequence). The CDR3 loop spans 12 amino acids. CDR3 in DNA: TGTGCCAGCGGACAGAATCAAGAGACCCAGTACTTC. This sequence encodes CASGQNQETQYF.

The V and J genes are TRBV10-3 and TRBJ2-2, with a possible D match to TRBD1 (6 bases). V shed 10 bases and J shed 5 bases, with 17 bases lying between them. The CDR3 has 14 amino acids. Per germline, CDR1 ENHRY and CDR2 SYGVKD. Written as DNA, the CDR3 is TGTGCCACCAATGGACAGCACTCAACCGGGGAGCTGTTTTTT. It yields the protein CATNGQHSTGELFF.

The rearrangement joins TRBV6-6 to TRBJ1-2; 7 bases align to TRBD1. CDR1 and CDR2 (germline): MNHNY, SVGAGI (reference sequence). The V segment lost 5 bases and the J segment 8 bases; nucleotides outside the gene matches: 8. The CDR3 is made up of 13 amino acids. The CDR3 sequence: CASSPTGDRGYTF. In DNA, the CDR3 is TGTGCCAGCAGTCCCACAGGGGATCGCGGCTACACCTTC.

On this clone: An end of the junction differs from the germline gene, which may be a read error. The V gene is TRBV24-1, the J gene TRBJ1-4, with 10 positions matching TRBD1. The CDR3 length is 18 residues. Germline CDR1 is KGHDR and CDR2 is SFDVKD. The CDR3 loop reads CATSDGGQGGSPKEKLFF. The CDR3 DNA follows: TGTGCCACCAGTGATGGAGGACAGGGGGGTTCCCCTAAGGAAAAACTGTTTTTT.

The rearrangement uses TRBV5-4 and TRBJ2-5; 8 bases line up with TRBD2. The germline V gene encodes CDR1 SGHNT and CDR2 YYREEE (reference sequence). J gave up 4 bases and V 0 bases, and 5 bases lay outside the gene matches. CDR3 length: 15 residues. CDR3 sequence reads: CASSLAGLAGETQYF. CDR3 in DNA: TGTGCCAGCAGCTTGGCCGGGCTAGCGGGAGAGACCCAGTACTTC.

This chain links TRBV14 with TRBJ2-7; 8 positions match TRBD1. The CDR3 has 15 residues. Germline V CDR1 and CDR2: SGHDN, FVKESK. J gave up 6 bases and V 4 bases, and 11 bases lay outside the gene matches. The CDR3 sequence: CASSRSGTGRREQYF. As DNA, the CDR3 is TGTGCCAGCAGCCGTTCGGGGACAGGTCGGCGCGAGCAGTACTTC.

The rearrangement joins TRBV12-5 to TRBJ1-1; 11 bases agree with TRBD1. V shed 2 bases, J shed 1 base, and the junction held 9 bases outside the gene matches. CDR3 length equals 18 residues. Germline V gene data show CDR1 as LGHNT and CDR2 as FRNRAP. The CDR3 DNA reads as TGTGCTAGTGGTTTGTCACCGGGACAGGGGGGGAGGAACACTGAAGCTTTCTTT. This sequence encodes CASGLSPGQGGRNTEAFF.

This clone was detected only once. The V and J genes are TRBV9 and TRBJ2-5; 11 nucleotides agree with TRBD1. The ends lost 4 bases at V and 4 bases at J; junction bases unmatched: 9. Per the germline V gene, CDR1 is SGDLS and CDR2 is YYNGEE. The CDR3 consists of 16 residues. The CDR3 spells CASSRTGTGGRETQYF. The CDR3 region has the DNA TGTGCCAGCAGCAGAACCGGGACAGGGGGTAGAGAGACCCAGTACTTC.

Here the CDR3 reads CASSLDAVLNTEAFF. In DNA, the CDR3 is TGTGCCAGCAGCTTGGACGCGGTCCTGAACACTGAAGCTTTCTTT. The chain employs TRBV5-4 and TRBJ1-1; no firm D call. The CDR3 consists of 15 residues. Germline V gene data show CDR1 as SGHNT and CDR2 as YYREEE (reference sequence). V lost 0 bases to trimming and J lost 0 bases, with 9 bases between them.

The V call is TRBV7-9, the J call TRBJ1-1; 7 positions match TRBD1. Germline CDR1 SEHNR, CDR2 FQNEAQ (reference sequence). V shed 8 bases, J shed 4 bases, and the junction held 10 bases outside the gene matches. This CDR3 comprises 14 residues. CDR3 residues: CASGRQGGRTEAFF. CDR3 in DNA: TGTGCCAGCGGACGACAGGGAGGTCGCACTGAAGCTTTCTTT.

This chain connects TRBV27 to TRBJ1-3; tentative D call: TRBD1 (5 bases). Deletions cut 4 bases from V and 2 bases from J, with 18 bases between. The CDR3 covers 17 residues. Looked up from germline, CDR1 is MNHEY and CDR2 is SMNVEV (reference sequence). The CDR3 region is CASSSREMGTTGNTIYF. In nucleotides, the CDR3 is TGTGCCAGCAGTTCACGGGAGATGGGGACCACTGGAAACACCATATATTTT.